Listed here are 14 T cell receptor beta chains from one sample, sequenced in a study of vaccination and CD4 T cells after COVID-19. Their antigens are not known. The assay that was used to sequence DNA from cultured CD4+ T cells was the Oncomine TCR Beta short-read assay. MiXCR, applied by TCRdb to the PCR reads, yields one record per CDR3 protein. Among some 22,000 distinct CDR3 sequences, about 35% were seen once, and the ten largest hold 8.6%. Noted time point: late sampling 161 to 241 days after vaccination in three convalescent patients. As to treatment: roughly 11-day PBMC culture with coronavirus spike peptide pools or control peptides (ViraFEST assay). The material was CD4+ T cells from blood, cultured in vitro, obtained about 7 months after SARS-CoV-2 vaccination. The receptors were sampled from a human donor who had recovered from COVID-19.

The CDR3 sequence is CASSTGGTNQPQHF. Written as DNA, the CDR3 is TGTGCCAGCAGTACCGGGGGGACAAATCAGCCCCAGCATTTT. The rearrangement uses TRBV28 and TRBJ1-5, with D maybe TRBD1 (6 bases). With 5 bases removed from V and 4 bases from J, the gap between germline ends came to 12 bases. The CDR3 has 14 residues. Germline assignment: CDR1 MDHEN and CDR2 SYDVKM.

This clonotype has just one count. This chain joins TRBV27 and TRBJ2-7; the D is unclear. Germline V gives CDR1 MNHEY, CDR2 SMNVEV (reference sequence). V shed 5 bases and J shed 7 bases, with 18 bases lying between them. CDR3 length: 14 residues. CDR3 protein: CASSKPGRLREQYF. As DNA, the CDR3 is TGTGCCAGCAGTAAACCGGGCCGCTTAAGGGAGCAGTACTTC.

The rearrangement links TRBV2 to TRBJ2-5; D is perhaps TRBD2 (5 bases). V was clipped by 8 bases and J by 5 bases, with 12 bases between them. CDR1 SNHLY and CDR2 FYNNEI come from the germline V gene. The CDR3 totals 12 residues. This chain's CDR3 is CASAEEAETQYF. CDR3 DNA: TGTGCCAGCGCCGAGGAGGCGGAGACCCAGTACTTC.

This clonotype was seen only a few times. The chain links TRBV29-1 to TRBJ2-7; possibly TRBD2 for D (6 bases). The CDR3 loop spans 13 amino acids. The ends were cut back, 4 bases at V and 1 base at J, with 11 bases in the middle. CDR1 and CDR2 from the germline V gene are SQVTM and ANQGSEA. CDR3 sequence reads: CSVGDSTSYEQYF. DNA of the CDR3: TGCAGCGTTGGGGACTCGACTTCCTACGAGCAGTACTTC.

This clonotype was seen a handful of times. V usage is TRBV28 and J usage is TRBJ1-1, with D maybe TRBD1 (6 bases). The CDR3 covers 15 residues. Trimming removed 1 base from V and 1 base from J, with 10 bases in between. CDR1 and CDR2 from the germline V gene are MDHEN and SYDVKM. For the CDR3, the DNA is TGTGCCAGCAGTTTATCAGGGGCGGAGAACACTGAAGCTTTCTTT. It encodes CASSLSGAENTEAFF.

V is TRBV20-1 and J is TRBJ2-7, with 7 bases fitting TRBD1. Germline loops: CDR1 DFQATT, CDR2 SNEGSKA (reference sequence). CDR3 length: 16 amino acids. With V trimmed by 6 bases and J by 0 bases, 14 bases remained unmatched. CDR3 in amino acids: CSAPGQRNISSYEQYF. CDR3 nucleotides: TGCAGTGCGCCGGGACAGAGAAACATAAGCTCCTACGAGCAGTACTTC.

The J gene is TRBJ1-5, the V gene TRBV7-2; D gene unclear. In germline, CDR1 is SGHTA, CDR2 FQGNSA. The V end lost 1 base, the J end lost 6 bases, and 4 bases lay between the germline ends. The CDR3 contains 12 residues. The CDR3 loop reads CASSLDGQPQHF. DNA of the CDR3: TGTGCCAGCAGCTTAGATGGTCAGCCCCAGCATTTT.

CDR3 nucleotide sequence: TGTGCCAGTAGTACCTACAGCGAAGCTTTCTTT. It yields the protein CASSTYSEAFF. This chain uses TRBV19 with TRBJ1-1; D is uncertain. The ends were cut back, 4 bases at V and 8 bases at J, with 8 bases in the middle. Germline CDR1 LNHDA, CDR2 SQIVND (reference sequence). This CDR3 is 11 amino acids long.

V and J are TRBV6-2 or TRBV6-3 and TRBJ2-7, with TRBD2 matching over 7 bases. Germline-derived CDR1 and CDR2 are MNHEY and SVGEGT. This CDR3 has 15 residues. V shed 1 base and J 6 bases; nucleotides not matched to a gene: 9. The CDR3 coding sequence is TGTGCCAGCAGTTACTTCGGCGGGAGATCCGGCGAGCAGTACTTC. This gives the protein CASSYFGGRSGEQYF.

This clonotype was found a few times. The CDR3 loop is CASGGTSVDEQFF. CDR3 in DNA: TGTGCCAGCGGCGGGACTAGCGTCGATGAGCAGTTCTTC. This sequence joins TRBV7-3 and TRBJ2-1; 10 bases are a match to TRBD2. Germline V lookup: CDR1 SGHTA, CDR2 FQGTGA. With V trimmed by 8 bases and J by 8 bases, 6 bases remained unmatched. The CDR3 length is 13 residues.

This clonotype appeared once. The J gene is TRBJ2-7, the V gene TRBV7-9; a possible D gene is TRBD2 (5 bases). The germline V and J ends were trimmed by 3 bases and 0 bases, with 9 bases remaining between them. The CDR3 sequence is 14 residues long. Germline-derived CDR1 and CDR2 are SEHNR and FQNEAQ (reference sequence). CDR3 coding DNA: TGTGCCAGCAGCTTGGCGGGCGTCTCCTACGAGCAGTACTTC. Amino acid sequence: CASSLAGVSYEQYF.

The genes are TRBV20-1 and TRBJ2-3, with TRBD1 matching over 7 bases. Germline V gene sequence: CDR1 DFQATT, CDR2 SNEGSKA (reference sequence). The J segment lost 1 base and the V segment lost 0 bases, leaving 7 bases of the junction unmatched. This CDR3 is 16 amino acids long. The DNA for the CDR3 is TGCAGTGCTAGAGACACGGGACAGAGGCGCACAGATACGCAGTATTTT. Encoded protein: CSARDTGQRRTDTQYF.

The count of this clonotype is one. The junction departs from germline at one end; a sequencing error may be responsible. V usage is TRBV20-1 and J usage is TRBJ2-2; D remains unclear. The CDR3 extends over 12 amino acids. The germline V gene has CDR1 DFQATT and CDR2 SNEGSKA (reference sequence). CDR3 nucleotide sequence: TGCAGTGCTATTCCGAACGCCGGGGAGCTGTTTTTT. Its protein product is CSAIPNAGELFF.

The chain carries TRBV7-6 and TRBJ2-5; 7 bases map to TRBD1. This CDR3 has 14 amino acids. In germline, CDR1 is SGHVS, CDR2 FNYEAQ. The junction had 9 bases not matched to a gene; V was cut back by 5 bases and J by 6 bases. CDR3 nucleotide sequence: TGTGCCAGCAGCGAGAAAACAGGGGCGAAGACCCAGTACTTC. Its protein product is CASSEKTGAKTQYF.